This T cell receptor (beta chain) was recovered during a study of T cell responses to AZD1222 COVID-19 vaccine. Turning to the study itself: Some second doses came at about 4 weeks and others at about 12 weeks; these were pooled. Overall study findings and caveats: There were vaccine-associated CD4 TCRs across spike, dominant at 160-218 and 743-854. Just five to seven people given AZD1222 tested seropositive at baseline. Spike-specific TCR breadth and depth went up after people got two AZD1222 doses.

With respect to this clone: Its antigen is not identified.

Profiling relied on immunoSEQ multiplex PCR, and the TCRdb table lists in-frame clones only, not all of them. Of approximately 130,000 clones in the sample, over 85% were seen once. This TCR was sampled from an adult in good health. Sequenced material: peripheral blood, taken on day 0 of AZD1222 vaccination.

The CDR3 loop is CASRSVPNEKLFF. The CDR3 nucleotides are TGTGCCAGTAGATCAGTTCCTAATGAAAAACTGTTTTTT. This rearrangement joins TRBV19 to TRBJ1-4; D remains unclear. Per the germline V gene, CDR1 is LNHDA and CDR2 is SQIVND (reference sequence). Trimming took off 6 bases at V and 3 bases at J, with 8 bases between the two ends. This CDR3 is 13 amino acids long.